This T cell receptor (beta chain) was identified in a study of post-analysis software for immune sequencing data. Study background: Disease courses included relapsing-remitting, secondary progressive and progressive-relapsing multiple sclerosis. Findings of the study overall: Controls showed lower frequencies than patients for roughly five TRBV segments, and TRBV5-6, TRBV5-1 and TRBV20-1 were among these.

Prepared libraries of TCR beta cDNA carried unique molecular identifiers. T cells, roughly 1 to 10 million of them, yielded 500,000 to 600,000 cDNA molecules. From the PCR reads, TCRdb called clonotypes with MiXCR, one entry per CDR3 protein. Of about 800,000 distinct CDR3 sequences listed, 30% were seen once; the top ten hold roughly 0.54%. There are a few counts of this clonotype. Its specificity is not known. The CDR3 runs to 16 residues. Trimming left V 1 base short and J 2 bases short, with 16 bases between. Germline loops: CDR1 DFQATT, CDR2 SNEGSKA (reference sequence). The V and J genes are TRBV20-1 and TRBJ2-3; D might be TRBD2 (6 bases). The specimen sequenced was blood. This sequence originates from a girl between 5 and 17 years old with multiple sclerosis. CDR3 in amino acids: CSARGGGTPTTDTQYF. The DNA for the CDR3 is TGCAGTGCTAGAGGGGGCGGGACTCCCACCACAGATACGCAGTATTTT.